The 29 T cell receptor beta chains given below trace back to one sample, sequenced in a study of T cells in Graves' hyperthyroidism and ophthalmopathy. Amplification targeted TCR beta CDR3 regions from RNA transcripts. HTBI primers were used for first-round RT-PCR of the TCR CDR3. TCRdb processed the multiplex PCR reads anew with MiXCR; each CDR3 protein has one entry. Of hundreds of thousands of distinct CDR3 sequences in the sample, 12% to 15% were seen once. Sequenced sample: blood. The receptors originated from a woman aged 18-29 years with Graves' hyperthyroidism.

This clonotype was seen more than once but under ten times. The CDR3 DNA follows: TGCAGTGCTAGCCCCGGGACTAGAAAGCAGTTCTTC. Encoded protein: CSASPGTRKQFF. This chain uses TRBV20-1 with TRBJ2-1; 8 bases are a match to TRBD2. Germline loops: CDR1 DFQATT, CDR2 SNEGSKA (reference sequence). V was pared by 3 bases and J by 11 bases, with 6 bases of the junction left unmatched. This CDR3 comprises 12 residues.

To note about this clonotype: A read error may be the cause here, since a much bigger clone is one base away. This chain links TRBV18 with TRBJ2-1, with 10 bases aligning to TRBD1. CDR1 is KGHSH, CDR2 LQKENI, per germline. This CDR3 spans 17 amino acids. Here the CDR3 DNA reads TGTGCCAGCTCACCCCAACCGGGACAGGGGTCCCACAATGAGCAGCTCTTC. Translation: CASSPQPGQGSHNEQLF. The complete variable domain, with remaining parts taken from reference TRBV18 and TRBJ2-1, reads NAGVMQNPRHLVRRRGQEARLRCSPMKGHSHVYWYRQLPEEGLKFMVYLQKENIIDESGMPKERFSAEFPKEGPSILRIQQVVRGDSAAYFCASSPQPGQGSHNEQLFGPGTRLTVL.

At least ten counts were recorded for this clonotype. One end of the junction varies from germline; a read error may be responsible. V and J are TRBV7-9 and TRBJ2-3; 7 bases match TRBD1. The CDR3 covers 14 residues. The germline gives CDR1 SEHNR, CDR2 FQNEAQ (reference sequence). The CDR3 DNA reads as TGCGCCAGCAGCTCCGGGACAGCCACAGATACGCAGTATTTT. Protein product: CASSSGTATDTQYF.

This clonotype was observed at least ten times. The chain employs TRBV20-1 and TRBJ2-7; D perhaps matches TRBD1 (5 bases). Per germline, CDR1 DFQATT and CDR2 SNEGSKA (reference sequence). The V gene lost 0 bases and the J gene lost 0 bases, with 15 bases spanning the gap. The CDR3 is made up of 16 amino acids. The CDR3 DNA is TGCAGTGCTAGAGATCCCTCCAGGGCGATCTCCTACGAGCAGTACTTC. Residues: CSARDPSRAISYEQYF.

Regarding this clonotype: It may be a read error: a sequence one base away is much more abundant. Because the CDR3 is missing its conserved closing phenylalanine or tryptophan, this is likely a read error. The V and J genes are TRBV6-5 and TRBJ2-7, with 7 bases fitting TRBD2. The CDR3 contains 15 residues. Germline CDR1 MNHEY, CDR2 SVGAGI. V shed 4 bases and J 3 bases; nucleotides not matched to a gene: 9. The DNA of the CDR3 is TGTGCCAGCAGTTTAAACCTAGCGGAGCACTACGAGCAGTACCTC. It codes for CASSLNLAEHYEQYL.

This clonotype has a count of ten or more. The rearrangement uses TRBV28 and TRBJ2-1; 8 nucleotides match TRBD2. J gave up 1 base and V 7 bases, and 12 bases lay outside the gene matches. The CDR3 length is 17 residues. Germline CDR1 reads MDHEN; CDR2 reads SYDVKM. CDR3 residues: CASTLGVAGGSYNEQFF. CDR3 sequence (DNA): TGTGCCAGCACCTTGGGAGTGGCGGGAGGTTCCTACAATGAGCAGTTCTTC.

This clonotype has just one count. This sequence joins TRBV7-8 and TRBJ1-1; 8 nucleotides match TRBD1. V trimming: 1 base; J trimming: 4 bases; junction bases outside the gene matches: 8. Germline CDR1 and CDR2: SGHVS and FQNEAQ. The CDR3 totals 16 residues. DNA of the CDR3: TGTGCCAGCAGCTTAGTATTGGGGACAGGAGGCACTGAAGCTTTCTTT. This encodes CASSLVLGTGGTEAFF.

In DNA form, the CDR3 reads TGTGCCAGCACCCTGAGGGCAGATCAGCCCCAGCATTTT. Encoded protein: CASTLRADQPQHF. The chain employs TRBV12-3 or TRBV12-4 and TRBJ1-5; D gene unclear. This CDR3 contains 13 residues. Trimming cost V 7 bases and J 5 bases, with 12 bases left between them.

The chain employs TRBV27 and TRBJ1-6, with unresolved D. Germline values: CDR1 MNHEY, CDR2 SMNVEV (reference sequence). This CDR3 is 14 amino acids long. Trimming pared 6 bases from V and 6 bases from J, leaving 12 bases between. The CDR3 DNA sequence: TGTGCCAGCAGCCCGAGTTGGGGTAATTCACCCCTCCACTTT. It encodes CASSPSWGNSPLHF.

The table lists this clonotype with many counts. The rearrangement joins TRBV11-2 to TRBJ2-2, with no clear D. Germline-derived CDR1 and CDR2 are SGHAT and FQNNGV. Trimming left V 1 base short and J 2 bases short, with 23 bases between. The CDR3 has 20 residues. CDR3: CASSLGRISRGLTNTGELFF. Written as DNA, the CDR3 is TGTGCCAGCAGCTTAGGCCGCATTAGCCGTGGTCTTACTAACACCGGGGAGCTGTTTTTT.

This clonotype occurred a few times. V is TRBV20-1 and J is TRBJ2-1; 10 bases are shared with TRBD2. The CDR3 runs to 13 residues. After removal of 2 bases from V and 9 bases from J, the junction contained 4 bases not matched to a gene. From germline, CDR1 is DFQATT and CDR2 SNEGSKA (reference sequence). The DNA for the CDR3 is TGCAGTGCTAGACTAGCGGGAGTTGGTGAGCAGTTCTTC. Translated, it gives CSARLAGVGEQFF.

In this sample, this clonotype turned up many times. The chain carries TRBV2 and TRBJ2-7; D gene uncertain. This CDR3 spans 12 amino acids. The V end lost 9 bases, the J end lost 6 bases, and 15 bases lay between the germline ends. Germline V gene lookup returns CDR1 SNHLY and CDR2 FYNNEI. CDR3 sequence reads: CASTGNSGEQYF. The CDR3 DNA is TGTGCCAGTACTGGGAATTCCGGCGAGCAGTACTTC.

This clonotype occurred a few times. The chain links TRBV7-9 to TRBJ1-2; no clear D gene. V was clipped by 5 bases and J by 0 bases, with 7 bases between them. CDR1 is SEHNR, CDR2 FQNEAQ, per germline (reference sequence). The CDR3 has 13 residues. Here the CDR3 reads CASSQFTNYGYTF. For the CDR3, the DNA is TGTGCCAGCAGCCAGTTCACTAACTATGGCTACACCTTC. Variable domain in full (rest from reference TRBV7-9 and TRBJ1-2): DTGVSQNPRHKITKRGQNVTFRCDPISEHNRLYWYRQTLGQGPEFLTYFQNEAQLEKSRLLSDRFSAERPKGSFSTLEIQRTEQGDSAMYLCASSQFTNYGYTFGSGTRLTVV.

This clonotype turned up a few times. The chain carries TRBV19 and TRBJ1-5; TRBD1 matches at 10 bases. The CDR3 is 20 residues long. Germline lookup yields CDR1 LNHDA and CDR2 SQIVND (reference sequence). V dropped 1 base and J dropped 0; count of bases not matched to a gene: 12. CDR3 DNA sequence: TGTGCCAGTAGTATAGTTAGGCTTATGGGACAGGGGATTAGCAATCAGCCCCAGCATTTT. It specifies CASSIVRLMGQGISNQPQHF.

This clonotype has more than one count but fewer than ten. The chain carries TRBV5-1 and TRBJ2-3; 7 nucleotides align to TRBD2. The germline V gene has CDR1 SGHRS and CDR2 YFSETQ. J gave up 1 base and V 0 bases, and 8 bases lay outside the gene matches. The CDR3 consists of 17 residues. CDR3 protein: CASSLGHGGRGTDTQYF. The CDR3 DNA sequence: TGCGCCAGCAGCTTGGGACATGGCGGGAGAGGCACAGATACGCAGTATTTT.

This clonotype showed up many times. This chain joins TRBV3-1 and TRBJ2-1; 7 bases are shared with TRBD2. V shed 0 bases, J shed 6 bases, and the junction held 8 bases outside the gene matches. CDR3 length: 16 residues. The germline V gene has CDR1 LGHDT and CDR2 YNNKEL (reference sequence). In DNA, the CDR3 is TGTGCCAGCAGCCAAGACGGCCTCAGCGGGATCAATGAGCAGTTCTTC. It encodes CASSQDGLSGINEQFF.

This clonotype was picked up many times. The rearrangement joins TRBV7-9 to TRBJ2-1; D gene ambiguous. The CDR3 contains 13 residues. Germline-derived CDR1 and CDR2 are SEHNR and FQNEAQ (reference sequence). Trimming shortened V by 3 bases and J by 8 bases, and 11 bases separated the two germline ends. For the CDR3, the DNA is TGTGCCAGCAGCTTCGATTCGGGTGATGAGCAGTTCTTC. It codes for CASSFDSGDEQFF.

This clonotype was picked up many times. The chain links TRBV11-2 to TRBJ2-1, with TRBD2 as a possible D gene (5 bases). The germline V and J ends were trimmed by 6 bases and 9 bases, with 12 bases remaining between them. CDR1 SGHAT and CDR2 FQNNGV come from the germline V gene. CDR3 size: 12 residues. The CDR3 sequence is CASSSLAGEQFF. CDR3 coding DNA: TGTGCCAGCAGTTCGCTAGCAGGTGAGCAGTTCTTC. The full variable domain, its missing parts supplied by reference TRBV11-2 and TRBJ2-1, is EAGVAQSPRYKIIEKRQSVAFWCNPISGHATLYWYQQILGQGPKLLIQFQNNGVVDDSQLPKDRFSAERLKGVDSTLKIQPAKLEDSAVYLCASSSLAGEQFFGPGTRLTVL.

CDR3 in DNA: TGTGCCAGTAGGGAGCGGCAGGGGGTAAGGGAGCAGTTCTTC. Residues: CASRERQGVREQFF. The gene calls are TRBV19 and TRBJ2-1; 7 nucleotides match TRBD1. From germline, CDR1 is LNHDA and CDR2 SQIVND (reference sequence). V lost 6 bases to trimming and J lost 10 bases; unmatched junction nucleotides: 12. This CDR3 comprises 14 residues.

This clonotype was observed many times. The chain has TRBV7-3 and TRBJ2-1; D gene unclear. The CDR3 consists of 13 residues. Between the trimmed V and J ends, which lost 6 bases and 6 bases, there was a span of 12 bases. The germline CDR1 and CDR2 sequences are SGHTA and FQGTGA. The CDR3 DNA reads TGTGCCAGCAGTCACAAACAGTTCAATGAGCAGTTCTTC. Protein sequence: CASSHKQFNEQFF.

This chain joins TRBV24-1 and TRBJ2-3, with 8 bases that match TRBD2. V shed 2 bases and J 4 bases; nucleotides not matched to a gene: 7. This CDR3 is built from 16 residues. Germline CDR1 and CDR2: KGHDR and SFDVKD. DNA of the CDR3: TGTGCCACCAGTGATTCGGGGAGCGGGAGTTCAGATACGCAGTATTTT. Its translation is CATSDSGSGSSDTQYF.

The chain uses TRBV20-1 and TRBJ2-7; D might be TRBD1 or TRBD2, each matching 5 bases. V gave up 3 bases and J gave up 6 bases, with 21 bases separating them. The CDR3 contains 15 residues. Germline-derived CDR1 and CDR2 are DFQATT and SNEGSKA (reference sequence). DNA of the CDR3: TGCAGTGCTAGTTTAACCGGGACGGCTGCCTCCGAGCAGTACTTC. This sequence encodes CSASLTGTAASEQYF.

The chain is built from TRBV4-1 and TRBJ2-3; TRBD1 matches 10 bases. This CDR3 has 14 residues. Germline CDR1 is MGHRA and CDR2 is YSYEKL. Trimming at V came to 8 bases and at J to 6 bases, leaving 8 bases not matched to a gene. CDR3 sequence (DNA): TGCGCCAGCCGCCGGACAGGGGGAGGCGATACGCAGTATTTT. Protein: CASRRTGGGDTQYF.

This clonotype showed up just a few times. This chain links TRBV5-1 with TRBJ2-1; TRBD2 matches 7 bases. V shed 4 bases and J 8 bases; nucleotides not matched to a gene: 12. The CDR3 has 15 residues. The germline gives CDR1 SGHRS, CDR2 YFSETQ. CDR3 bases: TGCGCCAGCAGCCCCGGACTAGTAATTGGAGATGAGCAGTTCTTC. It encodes CASSPGLVIGDEQFF.

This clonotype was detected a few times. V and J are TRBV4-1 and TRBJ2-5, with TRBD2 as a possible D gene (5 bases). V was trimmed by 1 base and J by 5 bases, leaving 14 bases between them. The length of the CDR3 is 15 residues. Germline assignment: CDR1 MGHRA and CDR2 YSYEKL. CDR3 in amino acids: CASSQGEQGWETQYF. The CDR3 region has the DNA TGCGCCAGCAGCCAAGGGGAGCAAGGGTGGGAGACCCAGTACTTC.

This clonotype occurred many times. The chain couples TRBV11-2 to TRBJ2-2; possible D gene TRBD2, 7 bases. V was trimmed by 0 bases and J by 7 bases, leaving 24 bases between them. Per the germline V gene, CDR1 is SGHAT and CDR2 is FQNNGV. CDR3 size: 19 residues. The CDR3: CASSLDPVGGGDGGGELFF. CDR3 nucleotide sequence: TGTGCCAGCAGCTTAGATCCGGTTGGCGGGGGCGACGGGGGCGGGGAGCTGTTTTTT. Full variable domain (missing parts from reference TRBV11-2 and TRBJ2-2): EAGVAQSPRYKIIEKRQSVAFWCNPISGHATLYWYQQILGQGPKLLIQFQNNGVVDDSQLPKDRFSAERLKGVDSTLKIQPAKLEDSAVYLCASSLDPVGGGDGGGELFFGEGSRLTVL.

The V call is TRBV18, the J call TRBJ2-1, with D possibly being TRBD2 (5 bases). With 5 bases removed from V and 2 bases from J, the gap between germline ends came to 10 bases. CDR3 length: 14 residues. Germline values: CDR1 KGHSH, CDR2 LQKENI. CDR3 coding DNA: TGTGCCAGCTCAGCGGGCCCTGCCTACAATGAGCAGTTCTTC. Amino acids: CASSAGPAYNEQFF.

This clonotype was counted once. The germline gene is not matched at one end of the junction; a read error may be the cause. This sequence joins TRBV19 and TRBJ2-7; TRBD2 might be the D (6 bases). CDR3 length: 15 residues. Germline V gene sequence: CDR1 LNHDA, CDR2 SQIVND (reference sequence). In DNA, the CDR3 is TGTGCCAGTAGTATGGGGACTCACCATACCTACGAGCATTACTTC. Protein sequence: CASSMGTHHTYEHYF. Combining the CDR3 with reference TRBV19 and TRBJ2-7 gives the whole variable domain DGGITQSPKYLFRKEGQNVTLSCEQNLNHDAMYWYRQDPGQGLRLIYYSQIVNDFQKGDIAEGYSVSREKKESFPLTVTSAQKNPTAFYLCASSMGTHHTYEHYFGPGTRLTVT.

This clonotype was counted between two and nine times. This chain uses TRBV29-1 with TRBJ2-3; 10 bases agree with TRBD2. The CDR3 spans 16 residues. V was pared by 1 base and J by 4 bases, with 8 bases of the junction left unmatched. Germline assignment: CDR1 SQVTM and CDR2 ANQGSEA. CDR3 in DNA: TGCAGCGTTGAAGGGTTGAGCGGGAGGGCCCCAGATACGCAGTATTTT. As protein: CSVEGLSGRAPDTQYF.